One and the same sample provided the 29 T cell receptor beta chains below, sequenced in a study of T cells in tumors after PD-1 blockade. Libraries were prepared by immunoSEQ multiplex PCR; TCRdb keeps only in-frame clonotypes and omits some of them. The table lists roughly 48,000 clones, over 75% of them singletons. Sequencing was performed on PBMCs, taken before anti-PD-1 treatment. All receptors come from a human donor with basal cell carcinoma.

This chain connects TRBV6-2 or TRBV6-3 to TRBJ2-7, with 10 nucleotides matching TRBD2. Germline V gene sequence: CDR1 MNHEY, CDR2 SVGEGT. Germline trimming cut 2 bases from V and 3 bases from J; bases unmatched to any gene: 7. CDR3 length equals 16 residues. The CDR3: CASSYPPTSGVYEQYF. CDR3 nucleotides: TGTGCCAGCAGTTACCCCCCAACTAGCGGGGTCTACGAGCAGTACTTC.

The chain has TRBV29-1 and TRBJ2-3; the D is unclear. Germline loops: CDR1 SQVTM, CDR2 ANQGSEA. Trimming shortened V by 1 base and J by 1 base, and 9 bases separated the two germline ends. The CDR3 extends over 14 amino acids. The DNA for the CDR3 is TGCAGCGTTGAAGGAGGCCCCCGCACAGATACGCAGTATTTT. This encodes CSVEGGPRTDTQYF.

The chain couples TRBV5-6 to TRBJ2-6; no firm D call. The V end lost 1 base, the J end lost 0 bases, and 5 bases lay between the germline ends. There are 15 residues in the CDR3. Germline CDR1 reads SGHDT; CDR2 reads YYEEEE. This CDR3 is CASSLRLSGANVLTF. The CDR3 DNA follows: TGTGCCAGCAGCTTGCGCCTCTCTGGGGCCAACGTCCTGACTTTC.

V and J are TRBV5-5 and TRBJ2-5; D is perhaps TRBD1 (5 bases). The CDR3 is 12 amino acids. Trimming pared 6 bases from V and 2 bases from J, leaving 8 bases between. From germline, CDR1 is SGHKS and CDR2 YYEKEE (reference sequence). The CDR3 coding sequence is TGTGCCAGCATGACAGATCAAGAGACCCAGTACTTC. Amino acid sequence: CASMTDQETQYF.

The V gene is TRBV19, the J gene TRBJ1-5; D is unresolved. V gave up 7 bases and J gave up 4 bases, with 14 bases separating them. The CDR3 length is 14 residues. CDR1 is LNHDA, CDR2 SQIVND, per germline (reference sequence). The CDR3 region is CASKVGRGNQPQHF. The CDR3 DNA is TGTGCCAGTAAGGTGGGAAGAGGGAATCAGCCCCAGCATTTT.

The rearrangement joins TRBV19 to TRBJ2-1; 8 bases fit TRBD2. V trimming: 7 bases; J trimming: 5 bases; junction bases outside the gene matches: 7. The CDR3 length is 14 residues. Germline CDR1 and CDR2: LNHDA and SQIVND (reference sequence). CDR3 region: CASNLAGFDNEQFF. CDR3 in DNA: TGTGCCAGTAATTTAGCGGGGTTCGACAATGAGCAGTTCTTC.

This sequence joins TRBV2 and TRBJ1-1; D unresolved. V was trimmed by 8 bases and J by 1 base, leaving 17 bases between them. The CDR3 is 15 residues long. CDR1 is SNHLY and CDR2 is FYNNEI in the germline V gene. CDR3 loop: CASSERLSRNTEAFF. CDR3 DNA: TGTGCCAGCTCCGAGCGGCTCTCCCGGAACACTGAAGCTTTCTTT.

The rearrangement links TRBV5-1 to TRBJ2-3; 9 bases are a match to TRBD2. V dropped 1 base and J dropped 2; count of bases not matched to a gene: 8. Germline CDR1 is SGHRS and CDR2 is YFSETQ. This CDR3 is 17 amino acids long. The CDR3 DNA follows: TGCGCCAGCAGCTTGTGGGCGGGGGGGCCCGACACAGATACGCAGTATTTT. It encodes CASSLWAGGPDTDTQYF.

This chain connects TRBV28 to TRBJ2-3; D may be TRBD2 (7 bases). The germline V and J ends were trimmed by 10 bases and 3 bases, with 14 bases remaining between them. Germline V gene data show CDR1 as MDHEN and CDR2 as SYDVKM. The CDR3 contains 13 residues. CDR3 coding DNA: TGTGCCAATCGGGGGGCCGATACAGATACGCAGTATTTT. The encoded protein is CANRGADTDTQYF.

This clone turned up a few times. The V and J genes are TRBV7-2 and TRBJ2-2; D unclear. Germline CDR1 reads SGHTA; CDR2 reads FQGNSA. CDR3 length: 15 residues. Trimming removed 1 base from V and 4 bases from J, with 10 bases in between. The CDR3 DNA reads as TGTGCCAGCAGCTTAGTTTCAGCCGGCACCGGGGAGCTGTTTTTT. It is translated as CASSLVSAGTGELFF.

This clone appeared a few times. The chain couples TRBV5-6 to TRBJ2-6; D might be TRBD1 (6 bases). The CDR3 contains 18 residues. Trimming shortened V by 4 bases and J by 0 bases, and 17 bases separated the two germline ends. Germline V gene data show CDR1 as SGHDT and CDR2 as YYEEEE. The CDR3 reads CASSVEWDTSSGANVLTF. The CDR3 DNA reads TGTGCCAGCAGCGTAGAATGGGACACGAGCTCTGGGGCCAACGTCCTGACTTTC. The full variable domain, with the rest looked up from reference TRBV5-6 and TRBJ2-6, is DAGVTQSPTHLIKTRGQQVTLRCSPKSGHDTVSWYQQALGQGPQFIFQYYEEEERQRGNFPDRFSGHQFPNYSSELNVNALLLGDSALYLCASSVEWDTSSGANVLTFGAGSRLTVL.

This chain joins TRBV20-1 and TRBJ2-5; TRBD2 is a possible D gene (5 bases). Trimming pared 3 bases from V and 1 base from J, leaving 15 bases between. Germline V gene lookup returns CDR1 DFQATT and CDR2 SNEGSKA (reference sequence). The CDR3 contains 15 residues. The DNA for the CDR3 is TGCAGTGCTAGTCCCTCTTCAGGACTCCAAGAGACCCAGTACTTC. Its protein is CSASPSSGLQETQYF.

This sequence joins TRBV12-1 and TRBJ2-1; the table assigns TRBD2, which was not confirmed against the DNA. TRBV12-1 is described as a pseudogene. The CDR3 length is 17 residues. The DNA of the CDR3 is TGTGCCAGCAGCTTTCCGGGGAGATGGACGTACTACAATGAGCAGTTCTTC. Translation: CASSFPGRWTYYNEQFF.

The CDR3 DNA is TGTGCCACCAGCAGAGATGGTCGCGGGAGCTCCTACAATGAGCAGTTCTTC. It yields the protein CATSRDGRGSSYNEQFF. The chain has TRBV15 and TRBJ2-1; 7 bases agree with TRBD2. Germline V lookup: CDR1 LNHNV, CDR2 YYDKDF (reference sequence). The junction had 5 bases not matched to a gene; V was cut back by 0 bases and J by 0 bases. The CDR3 covers 17 residues.

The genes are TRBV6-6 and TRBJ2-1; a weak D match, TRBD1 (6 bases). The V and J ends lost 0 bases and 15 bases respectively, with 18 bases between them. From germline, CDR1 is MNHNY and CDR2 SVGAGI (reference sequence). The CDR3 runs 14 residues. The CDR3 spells CASSYSETSRGRFF. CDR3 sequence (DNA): TGTGCCAGCAGTTACTCTGAGACTTCCAGGGGTCGGTTCTTC.

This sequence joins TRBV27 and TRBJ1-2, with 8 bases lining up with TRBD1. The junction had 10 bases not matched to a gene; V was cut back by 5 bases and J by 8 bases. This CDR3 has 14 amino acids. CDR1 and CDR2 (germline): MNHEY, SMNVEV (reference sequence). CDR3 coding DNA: TGTGCCAGCAGTGCTAGGACAGGGCCGAGAGGCTACACCTTC. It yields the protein CASSARTGPRGYTF.

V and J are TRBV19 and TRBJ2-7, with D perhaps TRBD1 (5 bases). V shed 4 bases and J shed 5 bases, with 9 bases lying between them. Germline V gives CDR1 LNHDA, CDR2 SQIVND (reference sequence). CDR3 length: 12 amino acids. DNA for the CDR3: TGTGCCAGTAGTACCGACAGTCACGAGCAGTACTTC. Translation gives CASSTDSHEQYF.

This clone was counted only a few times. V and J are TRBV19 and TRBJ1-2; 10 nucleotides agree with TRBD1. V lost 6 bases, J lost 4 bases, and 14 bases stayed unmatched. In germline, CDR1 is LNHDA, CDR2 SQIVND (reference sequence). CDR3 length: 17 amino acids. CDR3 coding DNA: TGTGCCAGTAGCCATCGGGACAGGGGCCCCTTTGGCTATGGCTACACCTTC. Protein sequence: CASSHRDRGPFGYGYTF. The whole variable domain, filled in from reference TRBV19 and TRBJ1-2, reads DGGITQSPKYLFRKEGQNVTLSCEQNLNHDAMYWYRQDPGQGLRLIYYSQIVNDFQKGDIAEGYSVSREKKESFPLTVTSAQKNPTAFYLCASSHRDRGPFGYGYTFGSGTRLTVV.

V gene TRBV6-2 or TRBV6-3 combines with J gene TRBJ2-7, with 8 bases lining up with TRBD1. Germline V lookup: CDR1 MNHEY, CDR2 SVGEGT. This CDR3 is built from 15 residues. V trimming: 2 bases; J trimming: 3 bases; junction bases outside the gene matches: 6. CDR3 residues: CASSYEAGGSYEQYF. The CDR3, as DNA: TGTGCCAGCAGTTACGAGGCAGGGGGCAGCTACGAGCAGTACTTC.

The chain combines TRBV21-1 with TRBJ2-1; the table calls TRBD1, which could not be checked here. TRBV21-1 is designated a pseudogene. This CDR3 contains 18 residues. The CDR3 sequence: CASSKPPSHRGPYNEQFF. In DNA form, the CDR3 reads TGTGCCAGCAGCAAACCCCCTTCCCACAGGGGACCATACAATGAGCAGTTCTTC.

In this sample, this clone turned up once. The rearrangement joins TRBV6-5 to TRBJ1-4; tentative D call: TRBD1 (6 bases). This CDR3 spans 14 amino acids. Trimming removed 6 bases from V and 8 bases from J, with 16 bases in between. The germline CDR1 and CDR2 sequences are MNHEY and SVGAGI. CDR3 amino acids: CASRPQGGREKLFF. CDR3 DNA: TGTGCCAGCAGGCCACAGGGAGGGCGGGAAAAACTGTTTTTT.

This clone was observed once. The CDR3 sequence is CASSPQMGQTYGYTF. The DNA of the CDR3 is TGTGCCAGCTCACCTCAGATGGGACAGACATATGGCTACACCTTC. The rearrangement joins TRBV18 to TRBJ1-2; 7 positions agree with TRBD1. The CDR3 is 15 residues long. J was trimmed by 5 bases and V by 3 bases; bases with no gene match: 9. Germline-derived CDR1 and CDR2 are KGHSH and LQKENI.

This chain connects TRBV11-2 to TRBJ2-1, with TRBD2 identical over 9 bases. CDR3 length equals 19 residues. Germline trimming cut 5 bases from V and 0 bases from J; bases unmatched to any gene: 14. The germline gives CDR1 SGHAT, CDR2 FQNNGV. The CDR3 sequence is CASSPMSGGTFNSYNEQFF. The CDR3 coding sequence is TGTGCCAGCAGCCCCATGAGCGGGGGGACATTTAACTCCTACAATGAGCAGTTCTTC.

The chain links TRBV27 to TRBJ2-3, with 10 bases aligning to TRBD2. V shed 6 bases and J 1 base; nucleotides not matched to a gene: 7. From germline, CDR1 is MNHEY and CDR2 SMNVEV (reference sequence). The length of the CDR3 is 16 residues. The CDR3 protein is CASSHFTSGGTDTQYF. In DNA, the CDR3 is TGTGCCAGCAGCCATTTTACTAGCGGGGGCACAGATACGCAGTATTTT.

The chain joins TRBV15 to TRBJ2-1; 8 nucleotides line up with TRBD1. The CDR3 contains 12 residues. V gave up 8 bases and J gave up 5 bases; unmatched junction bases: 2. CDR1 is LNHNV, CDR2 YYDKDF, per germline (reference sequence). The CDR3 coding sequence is TGTGCCACCCAGGACAGGGACAATGAGCAGTTCTTC. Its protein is CATQDRDNEQFF.

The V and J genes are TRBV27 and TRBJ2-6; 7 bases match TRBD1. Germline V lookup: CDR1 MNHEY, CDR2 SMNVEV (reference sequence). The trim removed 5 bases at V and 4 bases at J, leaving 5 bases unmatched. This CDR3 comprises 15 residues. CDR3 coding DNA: TGTGCCAGCAGTACTACAGGGGCCGGGGCCAACGTCCTGACTTTC. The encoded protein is CASSTTGAGANVLTF.

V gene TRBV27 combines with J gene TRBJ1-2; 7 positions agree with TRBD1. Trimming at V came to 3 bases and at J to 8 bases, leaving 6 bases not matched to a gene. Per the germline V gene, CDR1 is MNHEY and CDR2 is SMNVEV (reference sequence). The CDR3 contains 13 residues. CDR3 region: CASSLRRGEGYTF. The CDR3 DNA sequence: TGTGCCAGCAGTTTGCGCAGGGGGGAAGGCTACACCTTC.

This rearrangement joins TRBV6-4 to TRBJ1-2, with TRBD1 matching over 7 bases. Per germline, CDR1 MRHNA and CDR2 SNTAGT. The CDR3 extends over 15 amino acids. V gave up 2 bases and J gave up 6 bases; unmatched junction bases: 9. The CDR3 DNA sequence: TGTGCCAGCAGTGACATAAAAGGGGGCCCAGATGGCTACACCTTC. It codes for CASSDIKGGPDGYTF.

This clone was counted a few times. This CDR3 is CASSQGASQSYEQYF. The CDR3, as DNA: TGTGCCAGCAGCCAAGGGGCCAGTCAATCATACGAGCAGTACTTC. The chain carries TRBV4-2 and TRBJ2-7; D gene unclear. This CDR3 is built from 15 residues. V lost 1 base and J 4 bases, leaving 14 bases between the germline ends. From germline, CDR1 is LGHNA and CDR2 YNFKEQ.